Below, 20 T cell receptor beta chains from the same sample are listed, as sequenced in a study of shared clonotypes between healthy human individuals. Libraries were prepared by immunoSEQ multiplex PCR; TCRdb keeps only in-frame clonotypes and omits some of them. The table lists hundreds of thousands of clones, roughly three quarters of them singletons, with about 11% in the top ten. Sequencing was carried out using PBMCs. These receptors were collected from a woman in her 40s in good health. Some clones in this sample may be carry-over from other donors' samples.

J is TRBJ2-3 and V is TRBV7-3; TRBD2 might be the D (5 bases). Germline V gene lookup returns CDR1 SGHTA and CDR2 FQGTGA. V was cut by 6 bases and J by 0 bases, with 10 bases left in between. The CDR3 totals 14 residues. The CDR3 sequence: CASRSGTSTDTQYF. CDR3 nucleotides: TGTGCCAGCAGGAGCGGAACCAGCACAGATACGCAGTATTTT.

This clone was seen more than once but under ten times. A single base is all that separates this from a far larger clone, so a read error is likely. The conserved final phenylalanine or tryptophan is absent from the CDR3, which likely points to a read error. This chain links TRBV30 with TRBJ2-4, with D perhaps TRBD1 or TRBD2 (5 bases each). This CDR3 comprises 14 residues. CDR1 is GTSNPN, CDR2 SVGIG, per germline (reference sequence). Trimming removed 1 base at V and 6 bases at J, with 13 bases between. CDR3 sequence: CAWSAWLGPNIQYS. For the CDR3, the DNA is TGTGCCTGGAGTGCCTGGTTGGGACCAAACATTCAGTACTCC.

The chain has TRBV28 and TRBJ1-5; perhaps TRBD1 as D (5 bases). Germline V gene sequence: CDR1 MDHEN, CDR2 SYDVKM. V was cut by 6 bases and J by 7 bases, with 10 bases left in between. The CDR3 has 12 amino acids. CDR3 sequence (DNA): TGTGCCAGCAGGGGCTGGGGGCAGCCCCAGCATTTT. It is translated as CASRGWGQPQHF.

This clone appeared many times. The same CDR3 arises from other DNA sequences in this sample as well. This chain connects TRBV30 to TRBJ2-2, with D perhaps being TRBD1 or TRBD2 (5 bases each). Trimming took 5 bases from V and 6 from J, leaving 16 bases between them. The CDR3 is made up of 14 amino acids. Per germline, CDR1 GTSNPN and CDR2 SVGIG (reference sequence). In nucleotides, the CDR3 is TGTGCCTGGGCCGGGACCGCCTTCTCCGGGGAGCTGTTTTTT. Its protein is CAWAGTAFSGELFF.

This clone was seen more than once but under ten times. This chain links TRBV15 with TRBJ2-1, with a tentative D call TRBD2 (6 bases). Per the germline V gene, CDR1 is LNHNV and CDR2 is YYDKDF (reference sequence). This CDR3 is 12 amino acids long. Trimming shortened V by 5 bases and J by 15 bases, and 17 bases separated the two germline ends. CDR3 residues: CATSRGSGLLFF. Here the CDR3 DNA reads TGTGCCACCAGCCGAGGATCAGGACTACTGTTCTTC.

The CDR3 DNA follows: TGCGCCAGCAGCATTGATAGCGGAGGGGAAGAGACCCAGTACTTC. Translating gives CASSIDSGGEETQYF. This chain links TRBV5-1 with TRBJ2-5, with TRBD2 as a possible D gene (6 bases). The CDR3 covers 15 residues. Germline V gives CDR1 SGHRS, CDR2 YFSETQ. Trimming took off 4 bases at V and 3 bases at J, with 16 bases between the two ends.

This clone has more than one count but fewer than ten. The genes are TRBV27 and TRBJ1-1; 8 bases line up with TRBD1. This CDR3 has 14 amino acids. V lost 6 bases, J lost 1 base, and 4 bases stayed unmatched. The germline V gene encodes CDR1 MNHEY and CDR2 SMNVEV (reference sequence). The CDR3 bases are TGTGCCAGCAGCGAAGGGACAGGGAACACTGAAGCTTTCTTT. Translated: CASSEGTGNTEAFF.

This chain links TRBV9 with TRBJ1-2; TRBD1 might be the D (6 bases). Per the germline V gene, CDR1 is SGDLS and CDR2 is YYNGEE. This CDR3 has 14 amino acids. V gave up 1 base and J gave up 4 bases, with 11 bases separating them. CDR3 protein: CASSVRGAGYGYTF. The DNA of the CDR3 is TGTGCCAGCAGCGTACGGGGGGCTGGCTATGGCTACACCTTC.

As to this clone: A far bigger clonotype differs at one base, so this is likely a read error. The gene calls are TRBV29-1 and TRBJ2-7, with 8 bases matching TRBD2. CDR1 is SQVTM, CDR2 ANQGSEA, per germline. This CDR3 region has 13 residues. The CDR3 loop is CSAEVSGTYEQYF. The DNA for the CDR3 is TGCAGCGCTGAAGTTAGCGGGACCTACGAGCAGTACTTC.

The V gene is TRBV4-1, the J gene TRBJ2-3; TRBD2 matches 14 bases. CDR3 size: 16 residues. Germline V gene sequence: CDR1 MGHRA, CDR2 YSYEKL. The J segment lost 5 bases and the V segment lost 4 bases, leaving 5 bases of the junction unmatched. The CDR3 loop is CASSPGTSGRGDTQYF. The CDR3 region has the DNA TGCGCCAGCAGCCCCGGGACTAGCGGGAGAGGAGATACGCAGTATTTT.

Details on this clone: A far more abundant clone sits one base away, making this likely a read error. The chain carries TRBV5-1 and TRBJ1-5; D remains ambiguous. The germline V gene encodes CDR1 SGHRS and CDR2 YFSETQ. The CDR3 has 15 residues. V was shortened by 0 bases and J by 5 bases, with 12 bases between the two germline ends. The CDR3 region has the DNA TGCGCCAGCAGCTTGGATGTGAGGCCTCATCAGCCCCAGCATTTT. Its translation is CASSLDVRPHQPQHF.

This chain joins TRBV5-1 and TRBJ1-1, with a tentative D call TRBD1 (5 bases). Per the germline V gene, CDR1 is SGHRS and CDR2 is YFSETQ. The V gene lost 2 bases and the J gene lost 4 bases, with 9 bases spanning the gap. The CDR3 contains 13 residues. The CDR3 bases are TGCGCCAGCAGCTTAGAGGGACCCACTGAAGCTTTCTTT. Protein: CASSLEGPTEAFF.

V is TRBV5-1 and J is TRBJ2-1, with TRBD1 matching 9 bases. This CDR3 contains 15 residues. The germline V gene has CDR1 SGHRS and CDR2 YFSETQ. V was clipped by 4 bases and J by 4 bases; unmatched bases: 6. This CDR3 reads CASSVGGQGYNEQFF. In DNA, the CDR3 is TGCGCCAGCAGCGTGGGGGGACAGGGATACAATGAGCAGTTCTTC.

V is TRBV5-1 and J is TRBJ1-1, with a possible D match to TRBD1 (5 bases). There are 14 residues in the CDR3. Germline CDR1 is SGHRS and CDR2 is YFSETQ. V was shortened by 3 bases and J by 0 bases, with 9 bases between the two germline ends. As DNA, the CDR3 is TGCGCCAGCAGCTGGGGGACGCTGAACACTGAAGCTTTCTTT. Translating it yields CASSWGTLNTEAFF.

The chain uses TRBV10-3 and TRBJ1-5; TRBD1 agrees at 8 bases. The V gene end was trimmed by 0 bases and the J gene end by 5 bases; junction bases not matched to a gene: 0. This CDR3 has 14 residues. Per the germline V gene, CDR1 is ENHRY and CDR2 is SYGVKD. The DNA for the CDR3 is TGTGCCATCAGTGAGTCGACAGGGGATCAGCCCCAGCATTTT. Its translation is CAISESTGDQPQHF.

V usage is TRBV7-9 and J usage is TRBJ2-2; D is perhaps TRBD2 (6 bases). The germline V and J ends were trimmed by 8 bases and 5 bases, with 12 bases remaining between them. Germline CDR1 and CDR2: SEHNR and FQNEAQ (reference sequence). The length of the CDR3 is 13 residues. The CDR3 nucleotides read TGTGCCAGCTCATGGGGGGAGACCGGGGAGCTGTTTTTT. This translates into CASSWGETGELFF.

CDR3 DNA sequence: TGTGCCAGCTCACCAGTCGCCCGGACGCAGCAAGAGACCCAGTACTTC. Encoded protein: CASSPVARTQQETQYF. The chain uses TRBV18 and TRBJ2-5; D is unresolved. The germline V gene encodes CDR1 KGHSH and CDR2 LQKENI. V lost 2 bases to trimming and J lost 2 bases, with 15 bases between them. This CDR3 comprises 16 residues.

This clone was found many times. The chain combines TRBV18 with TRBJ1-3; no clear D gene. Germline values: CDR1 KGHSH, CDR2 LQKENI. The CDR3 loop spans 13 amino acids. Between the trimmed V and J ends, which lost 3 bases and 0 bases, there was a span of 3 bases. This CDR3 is CASSPTSGNTIYF. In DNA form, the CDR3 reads TGTGCCAGCTCACCGACCTCTGGAAACACCATATATTTT.

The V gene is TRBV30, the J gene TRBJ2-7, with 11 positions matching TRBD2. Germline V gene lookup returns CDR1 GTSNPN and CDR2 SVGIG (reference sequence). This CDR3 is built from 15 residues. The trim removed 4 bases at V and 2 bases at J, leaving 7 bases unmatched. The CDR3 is CAWTSGLAGPYEQYF. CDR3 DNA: TGTGCCTGGACCTCAGGACTAGCGGGTCCCTACGAGCAGTACTTC.

CDR3 sequence (DNA): TGCAGCATACAGGGGGAACTCTACGAGCAGTACTTC. Its translation is CSIQGELYEQYF. The rearrangement joins TRBV29-1 to TRBJ2-7, with TRBD1 matching 8 bases. CDR3 length equals 12 residues. In germline, CDR1 is SQVTM, CDR2 ANQGSEA. V shed 8 bases, J shed 3 bases, and the junction held 6 bases outside the gene matches.